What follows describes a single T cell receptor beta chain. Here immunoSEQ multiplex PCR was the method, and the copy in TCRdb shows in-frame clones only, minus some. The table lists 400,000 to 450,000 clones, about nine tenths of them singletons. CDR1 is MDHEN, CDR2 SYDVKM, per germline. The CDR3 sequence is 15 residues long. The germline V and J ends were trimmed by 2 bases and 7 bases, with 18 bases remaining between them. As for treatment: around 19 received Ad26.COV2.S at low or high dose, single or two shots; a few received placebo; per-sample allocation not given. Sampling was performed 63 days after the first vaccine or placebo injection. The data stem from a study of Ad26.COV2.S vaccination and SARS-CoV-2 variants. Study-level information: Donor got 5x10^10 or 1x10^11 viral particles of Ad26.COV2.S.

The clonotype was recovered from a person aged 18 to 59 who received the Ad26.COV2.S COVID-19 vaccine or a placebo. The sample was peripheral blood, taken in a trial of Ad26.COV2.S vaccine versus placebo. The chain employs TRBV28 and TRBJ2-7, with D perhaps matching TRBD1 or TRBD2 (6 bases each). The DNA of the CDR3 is TGTGCCAGCAGTTTAGGGGGGCCGGCCCCCTTTGAGCAGTACTTC. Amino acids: CASSLGGPAPFEQYF.